This is a list of T cell receptor beta chains from one sample in a study of blood T cell repertoires in COVID-19. The assay was immunoSEQ multiplex PCR, and TCRdb's table has in-frame clones only and misses some. The table lists 400,000 to 550,000 clones, roughly 85% of them singletons. The sequencing sample was made of PBMCs or T cells enriched from blood (not recorded which). These receptors were collected from a woman aged 18-35 years with acute COVID-19. Each CDR3 is given with its conserved first and last residue. The order of the fields is J gene, D gene, clone size, V gene, CDR3 DNA, CDR3 protein. The D gene is left open where the match is weak. Some rows have no size entry. The others give once, few or many, or a class for an expanded clone.

TRBJ1-2	TRBD1	NA	TRBV7-9	TGTGCCAGCAGCCAGGGGGGCAGGGGGAACTATGGCTACACCTTC	CASSQGGRGNYGYTF
TRBJ2-1	NA	NA	TRBV9	TGTGCCAGCAGCGTCAGCGTCTACAATGAGCAGTTCTTC	CASSVSVYNEQFF
TRBJ1-4	NA	NA	TRBV11-2	TGTGCCAGCAGCCCAACGGGGGTAGGGAGGGAAAAACTGTTTTTT	CASSPTGVGREKLFF
TRBJ2-7	NA	once	TRBV27	TGTGCCAGCAGTACCAGGGGTTACGACGAGCAGTACTTC	CASSTRGYDEQYF
TRBJ1-2	NA	once	TRBV5-1	TGCGCCAGCAGCTTGGAGCAGGGTGGCTACACCTTC	CASSLEQGGYTF
TRBJ2-5	NA	NA	TRBV6-6	TGTGCCAGCAGTTATACCATCGGGGGAGAGACCCAGTACTTC	CASSYTIGGETQYF
TRBJ1-1	NA	NA	TRBV7-9	TGTGCCAGCAGCACCGCCACAGGGTTAAACACTGAAGCTTTCTTT	CASSTATGLNTEAFF
TRBJ2-1	NA	NA	TRBV2	TGTGCCAGCAGTGAAGCGCTCACGGAGACTCGGCATGAGCAGTTCTTC	CASSEALTETRHEQFF
TRBJ1-4	TRBD1	NA	TRBV19	TGTGCCAGTAGTCCGGACAGGGGAGCCGAAAAACTGTTTTTT	CASSPDRGAEKLFF
TRBJ2-2	NA	NA	TRBV19	TGTGCCAGTAGCGGCACCGGGGAGCTGTTTTTT	CASSGTGELFF
TRBJ1-4	NA	NA	TRBV7-2	TGTGCCAGCAGTAGCACTGAAAAACTGTTTTTT	CASSSTEKLFF
TRBJ2-7	NA	NA	TRBV28	TGTGCCAGCAGCCCTAATACAGAGGGCCCCTACGAGCAGTACTTC	CASSPNTEGPYEQYF
TRBJ1-2	NA	NA	TRBV2	TGTGCCAGCAAGGATGGACAGACCACCTATGGCTACACCTTC	CASKDGQTTYGYTF
TRBJ2-7	NA	NA	TRBV21-1	TGTGCCAGCAGCATCCAGGAGGGACAGGGGGCAGGTTACGAGCAGTACTTC	CASSIQEGQGAGYEQYF
TRBJ2-2	NA	NA	TRBV3-1/TRBV3-2	TGTGCCAGCAGCCAAGATAGGTCAGGGAACACCGGGGAGCTGTTTTTT	CASSQDRSGNTGELFF
TRBJ2-2	NA	few	TRBV4-1	TGCGCCAGCAGCCAAGGGACACTGACGAATGCCGGGGAGCTGTTTTTT	CASSQGTLTNAGELFF
TRBJ2-2	TRBD2	NA	TRBV25-1	TGTGCCAGCAGCGTGAGGACTAGCGGGGGGGTCGGGGAGCTGTTTTTT	CASSVRTSGGVGELFF
TRBJ1-2	TRBD1	NA	TRBV14	TGTGCCAGCAGCCAAGCCCCCGGGACAGGGTTGAATGGCTACACCTTC	CASSQAPGTGLNGYTF
TRBJ2-3	TRBD2	NA	TRBV3-1/TRBV3-2	TGTGCCAGCAGCCCTTTAGCGGGAGGTACGCAGTATTTT	CASSPLAGGTQYF
TRBJ2-5	NA	NA	TRBV6-1	TGTGCCAGCAGTGAAAATCTAGGAACCACAGAGACCCAGTACTTC	CASSENLGTTETQYF
TRBJ2-2	TRBD1	NA	TRBV24-1	TGTGCCACCAGTGAAGGGACAGGGACGAACACCGGGGAGCTGTTTTTT	CATSEGTGTNTGELFF
TRBJ1-6	TRBD1	NA	TRBV19	TGTGCCAGTAAGGGGGCCGCCTATAATTCACCCCTCCACTTT	CASKGAAYNSPLHF
TRBJ1-2	NA	NA	TRBV21-1	TGTGCCAGCAGCAAAGAGAGACAGAGCTATGGCTACACCTTC	CASSKERQSYGYTF
TRBJ1-1	NA	NA	TRBV2	TGTGCCAGCAGGGAGACAGAGAACACTGAAGCTTTCTTT	CASRETENTEAFF
TRBJ1-2	NA	NA	TRBV5-8	TGTGCCAGCAGCGCCCGAAACAGGGTCGGCTATGGCTACACCTTC	CASSARNRVGYGYTF
TRBJ1-1	NA	few	TRBV27	TGTGCCAGCAGTTCGTACAGGCTACTCAACTACAACACTGAAGCTTTCTTT	CASSSYRLLNYNTEAFF
TRBJ2-3	TRBD1	NA	TRBV10-3	TGTGCCATCAGCCCGTCCCGGGACAGGGAAGGCACAGATACGCAGTATTTT	CAISPSRDREGTDTQYF
TRBJ2-3	NA	NA	TRBV5-1	TGCGCCAGCAGCTTGGCTCGGGGATACACAGATACGCAGTATTTT	CASSLARGYTDTQYF
TRBJ2-1	NA	NA	TRBV10-1	TGCGCCAGCAGTAGCGGCATTTACAATGAGCAGTTCTTC	CASSSGIYNEQFF
TRBJ2-7	TRBD1	NA	TRBV28	TGTGCCCTCCAAAGCCAGGGGGTCGCCTACGAGCAGTACTTC	CALQSQGVAYEQYF
TRBJ2-7	TRBD2	NA	TRBV18	TGTGCCAGCTCACCGACTAGCGGGAGTAGCTCCTACGAGCAGTACTTC	CASSPTSGSSSYEQYF
TRBJ1-4	NA	NA	TRBV5-1	TGCGCCAGCAGCTTTTCTTGGACAGAGAGCGATGAAAAACTGTTTTTT	CASSFSWTESDEKLFF
TRBJ1-2	NA	NA	TRBV19	TGTGCCAGTAGTACCACCGGGACAAAGCGTCGAGATGGCTACACCTTC	CASSTTGTKRRDGYTF
TRBJ1-4	NA	NA	TRBV18	TGTGCCAGCTCATCGGACGCGGCAGGGATTTCGTATGAAAAACTGTTTTTT	CASSSDAAGISYEKLFF
TRBJ1-3	TRBD1	NA	TRBV19	TGTGCCAGTAGGTCCATGATTCAAGGGGGCGGTGGAAACACCATATATTTT	CASRSMIQGGGGNTIYF
TRBJ1-2	NA	NA	TRBV5-4	TGTGCCAGCAGAAAAGGGGGGGGCGCCTATGGCTACACCTTC	CASRKGGGAYGYTF
TRBJ2-1	NA	NA	TRBV2	TGTGCCAGTAGAACCAGCGGCTACAATGAGCAGTTCTTC	CASRTSGYNEQFF
TRBJ2-5	NA	few	TRBV6-5	TGTGCCAGCAACAGGGGGGGGCAAGAGACCCAGTACTTC	CASNRGGQETQYF
TRBJ1-6	TRBD1	few	TRBV7-2	TGTGCCAGCAGTCCCGGACAGGGGCGGTCCCTCCACTTT	CASSPGQGRSLHF
TRBJ2-3	TRBD2	NA	TRBV5-6	TGTGCCAGCGAACCCCTAGCGGGGGGGACTATAGCTCGCACAGATACGCAGTATTTT	CASEPLAGGTIARTDTQYF
TRBJ2-5	NA	NA	TRBV11-3	TGTGCCAGCAGCTCAGGACTTCAGGGGGAGACCCAGTACTTC	CASSSGLQGETQYF
TRBJ1-2	TRBD1	NA	TRBV2	TGTGCCAGCAGCCACTCTGGACAGGCCTCAACAACCTATGGCTACACCTTC	CASSHSGQASTTYGYTF
TRBJ2-5	TRBD2	NA	TRBV6-5	TGTGCCAGCAGTTTCAGCGGGGGTTTGGAGACCCAGTACTTC	CASSFSGGLETQYF